The clone carrying this T cell receptor beta chain was counted only a few times. This record belongs to a study of blood T cell repertoires in COVID-19. This CDR3 is built from 15 residues. The germline gives CDR1 SEHNR, CDR2 FQNEAQ (reference sequence). Trimming cost V 10 bases and J 4 bases; bases outside gene matches: 12. Profiling relied on immunoSEQ multiplex PCR, and the TCRdb table lists in-frame clones only, not all of them. Of approximately 170,000 clones in the sample, 82% were seen once. The sequence came from an elderly woman with active or convalescent COVID-19. This rearrangement joins TRBV7-9 to TRBJ1-1; 10 bases align to TRBD1. What was sequenced was peripheral blood. The CDR3: CATRRDRGVSTEAFF. CDR3 nucleotides: TGTGCCACCAGAAGGGACAGGGGCGTGAGCACTGAAGCTTTCTTT.